Listed below are T cell receptor beta chains from one sample, sequenced in a study of control samples from healthy donors and cancer patients. Some clones are missing from TCRdb's copy, which holds only in-frame ones; the method was immunoSEQ multiplex PCR. The sample has around 110,000 clones; 85% to 90% are singletons. The sequencing input was PBMCs. The receptors derive from a woman aged 45-65 years with colorectal cancer. Both conserved end residues are part of each CDR3. Fields, in order: D gene, clone size, V gene, J gene, CDR3 DNA, CDR3 protein. The D gene is left open where the match is weak. Not all rows give a size; the values are once, few, many and, for expanded clones, a class.

D: .
size: .
V: TRBV5-1
J: TRBJ2-5
DNA: TGCGCCAGCAGCTTGTCAACGTACCAAGAGACCCAGTACTTC
CDR3: CASSLSTYQETQYF

D: .
size: .
V: TRBV7-6
J: TRBJ1-1
DNA: TGTGCCAGCAGCCGTGGATGGAGCACTGAAGCTTTCTTT
CDR3: CASSRGWSTEAFF

D: .
size: .
V: TRBV11-2
J: TRBJ1-2
DNA: TGTGCCAGCAGCTTAGTCCACGAAAATTATGGCTACACCTTC
CDR3: CASSLVHENYGYTF

D: TRBD2
size: once
V: TRBV20-1
J: TRBJ2-1
DNA: TGCAGTGCTAGTGGTTCCAGCGGGAGTCGCGATGAGCAGTTCTTC
CDR3: CSASGSSGSRDEQFF

D: .
size: .
V: TRBV4-1
J: TRBJ2-3
DNA: TGCGCCAGCAGCCGATATATCCTAGCTGAAAGCACAGATACGCAGTATTTT
CDR3: CASSRYILAESTDTQYF

D: .
size: once
V: TRBV5-1
J: TRBJ1-1
DNA: TGCGCCAGCAAGGAGCGGGTAAACGAAGCTTTCTTT
CDR3: CASKERVNEAFF

D: .
size: .
V: TRBV28
J: TRBJ2-3
DNA: TGTGCCAGCAGTCTTACTCCAGATACGCAGTATTTT
CDR3: CASSLTPDTQYF

D: .
size: .
V: TRBV20-1
J: TRBJ2-5
DNA: TGCAGTGCCACTATCCGGGAGACCCAGTACTTC
CDR3: CSATIRETQYF

D: .
size: .
V: TRBV30
J: TRBJ1-2
DNA: TGTGCCTGGAGTCCTGACTATTATGGCTACACCTTC
CDR3: CAWSPDYYGYTF

D: .
size: .
V: TRBV28
J: TRBJ1-3
DNA: TGTGCCAGCAGTTTATACCTCGCCGGCTCTGGAAACACCATATATTTT
CDR3: CASSLYLAGSGNTIYF

D: TRBD2
size: .
V: TRBV6-1
J: TRBJ2-7
DNA: TGTGCCAGCAGTGAAGCGTCTGCGGGAGCCGCCAACGAGCAGTACTTC
CDR3: CASSEASAGAANEQYF

D: .
size: .
V: TRBV10-3
J: TRBJ2-3
DNA: TGTGCCATCAGTGGGGACCTCACAGATACGCAGTATTTT
CDR3: CAISGDLTDTQYF

D: .
size: .
V: TRBV11-2
J: TRBJ2-1
DNA: TGTGCCAGCAGCTTATCCGGGACCCTCAATGAGCAGTTCTTC
CDR3: CASSLSGTLNEQFF

D: .
size: .
V: TRBV11-1
J: TRBJ1-2
DNA: TGTGCCAGCAGCTTAACAGAGGACTTTAGGCGCTACACCTTC
CDR3: CASSLTEDFRRYTF

D: TRBD1
size: .
V: TRBV28
J: TRBJ1-5
DNA: TGTGCCAGCAGTTTAACGACAGGGGCCTTCAATCAGCCCCAGCATTTT
CDR3: CASSLTTGAFNQPQHF

D: .
size: .
V: TRBV11-2
J: TRBJ1-2
DNA: TGTGCCAGCGGCTTAACCATGTCCGGGTCGATCACCTTC
CDR3: CASGLTMSGSITF

D: .
size: .
V: TRBV29-1
J: TRBJ2-5
DNA: TGCAGCGGTGGAATCCAAGAGACCCAGTACTTC
CDR3: CSGGIQETQYF

D: .
size: .
V: TRBV15
J: TRBJ1-5
DNA: TGTGCCACCAGCAGAGATGCCGGGGGGGATCAGCCCCAGCATTTT
CDR3: CATSRDAGGDQPQHF

D: .
size: .
V: TRBV11-2
J: TRBJ2-2
DNA: TGTGCCAGCAGGGTGATAGGAAAGGGGTACACCGGGGAGCTGTTTTTT
CDR3: CASRVIGKGYTGELFF

D: .
size: .
V: TRBV12-3/TRBV12-4
J: TRBJ1-4
DNA: TGTGCCAGCAGTTTTCAGAGGGGGGAAAAACTGTTTTTT
CDR3: CASSFQRGEKLFF

D: .
size: .
V: TRBV5-8
J: TRBJ1-1
DNA: TGTGCCAGCAGCTTGACGAGCGGGACCACTGAAGCTTTCTTT
CDR3: CASSLTSGTTEAFF

D: .
size: .
V: TRBV6-2/TRBV6-3
J: TRBJ1-2
DNA: TGTGCCAGCAGTTATGGACACTACTATGGCTACACCTTC
CDR3: CASSYGHYYGYTF

D: .
size: .
V: TRBV28
J: TRBJ1-5
DNA: TGTGCCAGCAGCCCCGTGGGGGGGGCGAGCAATCAGCCCCAGCATTTT
CDR3: CASSPVGGASNQPQHF

D: .
size: .
V: TRBV6-6
J: TRBJ1-4
DNA: TGTGCCAGCAGTTCTGGAGGGATGGGTGAAAAACTGTTTTTT
CDR3: CASSSGGMGEKLFF